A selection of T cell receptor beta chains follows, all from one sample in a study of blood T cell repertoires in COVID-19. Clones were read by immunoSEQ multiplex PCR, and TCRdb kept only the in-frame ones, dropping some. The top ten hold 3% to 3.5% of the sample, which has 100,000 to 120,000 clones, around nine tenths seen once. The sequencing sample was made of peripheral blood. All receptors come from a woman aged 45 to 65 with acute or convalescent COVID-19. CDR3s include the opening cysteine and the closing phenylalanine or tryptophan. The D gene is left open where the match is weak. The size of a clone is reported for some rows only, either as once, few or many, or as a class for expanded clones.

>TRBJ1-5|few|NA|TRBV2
CASSLHRTISNQPQHF
TGTGCCAGCAGTCTTCACAGGACCATAAGCAATCAGCCCCAGCATTTT
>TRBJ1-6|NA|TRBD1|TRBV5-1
CASRGDRGRNSPLHF
TGCGCCAGCAGGGGGGACAGGGGTAGAAATTCACCCCTCCACTTT
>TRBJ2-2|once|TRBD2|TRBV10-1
CASSDPGRAAGELFF
TGCGCCAGCAGTGACCCCGGGAGGGCTGCCGGGGAGCTGTTTTTT
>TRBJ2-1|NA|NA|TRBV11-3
CASSLGGSGRNEQFF
TGTGCCAGCAGTCTCGGAGGGTCCGGCAGGAATGAGCAGTTCTTC
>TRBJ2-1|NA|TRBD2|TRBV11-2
CASSPTGTSLGRTNNEQFF
TGTGCCAGCAGCCCAACCGGGACTAGCTTGGGGCGTACAAACAATGAGCAGTTCTTC
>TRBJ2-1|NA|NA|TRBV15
CATSRVSGFNEQFF
TGTGCCACCAGCAGAGTGAGCGGGTTCAATGAGCAGTTCTTC
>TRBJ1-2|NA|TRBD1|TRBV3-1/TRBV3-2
CASSPTGGGYGYTF
TGTGCCAGCAGCCCGACAGGGGGCGGGTATGGCTACACCTTC
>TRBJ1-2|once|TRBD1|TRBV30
CAWNLLGQGNYGYTF
TGTGCCTGGAATCTGTTGGGACAGGGCAACTATGGCTACACCTTC
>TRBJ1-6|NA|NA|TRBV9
CASSAQKAGRSPLHF
TGTGCCAGCAGCGCGCAGAAGGCGGGGAGGTCACCCCTCCACTTT
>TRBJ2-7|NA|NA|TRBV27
CASSLGGSSYEQYF
TGTGCCAGCAGTTTAGGGGGGAGCTCCTACGAGCAGTACTTC
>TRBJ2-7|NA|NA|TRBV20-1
CSAFNYEQYF
TGCAGTGCTTTCAACTACGAGCAGTACTTC
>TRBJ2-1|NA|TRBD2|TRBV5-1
CASSLEPAGGYNEQFF
TGCGCCAGCAGCTTGGAGCCGGCGGGAGGGTATAATGAGCAGTTCTTC
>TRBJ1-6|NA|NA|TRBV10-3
CAISVREEDSPLHF
TGTGCCATCAGTGTAAGGGAGGAGGATTCACCCCTCCACTTT
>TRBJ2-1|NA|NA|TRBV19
CASSPLGPPNNEQFF
TGTGCCAGTAGTCCTCTAGGCCCCCCTAACAATGAGCAGTTCTTC
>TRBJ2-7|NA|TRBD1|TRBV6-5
CATARTGQGYEQYF
TGTGCCACGGCGAGGACAGGACAGGGGTACGAGCAGTACTTC
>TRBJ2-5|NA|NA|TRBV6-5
CASRTRSQQTQYF
TGTGCCAGCAGGACAAGGTCCCAACAGACCCAGTACTTC
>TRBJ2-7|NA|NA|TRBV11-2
CASSLGALRGGSHEQYF
TGTGCCAGCAGCTTAGGGGCACTCAGGGGCGGGAGCCACGAGCAGTACTTC
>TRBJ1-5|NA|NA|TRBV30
CAWSVTGLIPHQPQHF
TGTGCCTGGAGTGTGACGGGACTTATACCCCATCAGCCCCAGCATTTT
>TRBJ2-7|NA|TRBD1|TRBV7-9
CASSTLGTAYEQYF
TGTGCCAGCAGCACTCTAGGGACAGCCTACGAGCAGTACTTC
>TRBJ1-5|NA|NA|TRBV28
CASHSGGSGQPQHF
TGTGCCAGCCATTCGGGGGGGTCCGGTCAGCCCCAGCATTTT
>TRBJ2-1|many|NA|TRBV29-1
CSVASLARNEQFF
TGCAGCGTTGCAAGTCTAGCTAGGAATGAGCAGTTCTTC
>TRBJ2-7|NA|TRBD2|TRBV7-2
CASSTASGLYEQYF
TGTGCCAGCAGCACCGCTAGCGGTCTATACGAGCAGTACTTC
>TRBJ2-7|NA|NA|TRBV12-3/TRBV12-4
CASSSTYEQYF
TGTGCCAGCAGTTCCACCTACGAGCAGTACTTC
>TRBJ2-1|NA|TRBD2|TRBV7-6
CASSLVGGSYNEQFF
TGTGCCAGCAGCTTAGTGGGGGGGTCCTACAATGAGCAGTTCTTC
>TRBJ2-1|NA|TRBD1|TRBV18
CASSHRDRGQGNEQFF
TGTGCCAGCTCCCACAGGGACAGGGGGCAAGGAAATGAGCAGTTCTTC
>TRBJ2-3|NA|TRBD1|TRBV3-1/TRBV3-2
CASSGQGPTDTQYF
TGTGCCAGCTCCGGACAGGGGCCCACAGATACGCAGTATTTT
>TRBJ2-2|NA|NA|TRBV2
CASSPGWTTTGELFF
TGTGCCAGCAGCCCCGGGTGGACTACCACCGGGGAGCTGTTTTTT
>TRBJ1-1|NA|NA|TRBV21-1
CASSNTWTDMNTEAFF
TGTGCCAGCAGCAATACGTGGACAGACATGAACACTGAAGCTTTCTTT
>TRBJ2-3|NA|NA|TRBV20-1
CSVPRTDTQYF
TGCAGTGTTCCCAGGACAGATACGCAGTATTTT
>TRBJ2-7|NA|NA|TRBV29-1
CSSRDGGHEQYF
TGCAGCTCCCGGGACGGGGGACACGAGCAGTACTTC
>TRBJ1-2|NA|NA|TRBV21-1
CASSKRGRVGVVIF
TGTGCCAGCAGCAAACGTGGGAGAGTGGGTGTAGTAATATTC
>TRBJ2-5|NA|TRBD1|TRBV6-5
CASSHQTGAETQYF
TGTGCCAGCAGTCACCAGACAGGGGCAGAGACCCAGTACTTC
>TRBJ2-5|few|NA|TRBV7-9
CASSSAGAGETQYF
TGTGCCAGCAGCTCTGCCGGGGCGGGGGAGACCCAGTACTTC
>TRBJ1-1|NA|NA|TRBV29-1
CSVNRDSPEAFF
TGCAGCGTAAACCGGGACTCTCCTGAAGCTTTCTTT
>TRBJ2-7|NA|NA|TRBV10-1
CASSGNRAREQYF
TGCGCCAGCAGTGGCAACAGGGCTCGCGAGCAGTACTTC
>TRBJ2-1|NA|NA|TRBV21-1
CASRNSGGSYNEQFF
TGTGCCAGCCGGAACTCCGGCGGCTCCTACAATGAGCAGTTCTTC
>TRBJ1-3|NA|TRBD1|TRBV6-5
CASSYLGQAGNTIYF
TGTGCCAGCAGTTACCTTGGACAGGCTGGAAACACCATATATTTT
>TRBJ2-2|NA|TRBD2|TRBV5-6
CASSLGAGVNTGELFF
TGTGCCAGCAGCTTGGGAGCGGGAGTGAACACCGGGGAGCTGTTTTTT
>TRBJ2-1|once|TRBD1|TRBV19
CASSDRGGDEQFF
TGTGCCAGTAGTGACAGGGGAGGAGATGAGCAGTTCTTC
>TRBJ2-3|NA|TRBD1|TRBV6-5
CATNEQGSTDTQYF
TGTGCCACCAACGAACAGGGGAGCACAGATACGCAGTATTTT
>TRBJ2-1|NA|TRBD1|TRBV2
CASNSGTAPNNEQFF
TGTGCCAGCAACTCGGGGACAGCCCCGAACAATGAGCAGTTCTTC
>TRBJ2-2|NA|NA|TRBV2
CASSEFSTGELFF
TGTGCCAGCAGTGAATTCTCCACCGGGGAGCTGTTTTTT
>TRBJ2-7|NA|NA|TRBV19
CASSIQGSYEQYF
TGTGCCAGTAGTATACAGGGCTCCTACGAGCAGTACTTC
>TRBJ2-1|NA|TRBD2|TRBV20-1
CSASLLAGGPEEQFF
TGCAGTGCTAGTCTCCTAGCGGGGGGGCCGGAGGAGCAGTTCTTC
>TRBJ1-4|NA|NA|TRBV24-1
CATGGATNEKLFF
TGTGCCACCGGGGGGGCCACTAATGAAAAACTGTTTTTT
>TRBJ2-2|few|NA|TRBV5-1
CASSLALFSGNTGELFF
TGCGCCAGCAGCTTGGCCCTCTTTTCGGGGAACACCGGGGAGCTGTTTTTT
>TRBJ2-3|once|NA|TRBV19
CASTNPGNTQYF
TGTGCCAGTACCAACCCCGGGAATACGCAGTATTTT
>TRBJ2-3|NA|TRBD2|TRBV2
CASSQLAATGYF
TGTGCCAGCAGCCAACTAGCGGCTACAGGGTATTTT
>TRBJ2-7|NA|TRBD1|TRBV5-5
CASTNLPGGTGAYEQYF
TGTGCCAGCACCAACCTCCCGGGGGGGACAGGGGCCTACGAGCAGTACTTC
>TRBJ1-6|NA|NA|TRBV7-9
CASSFSNSPLHF
TGTGCCAGCAGCTTCAGTAATTCACCCCTCCACTTT